The source of this T cell receptor (beta chain) is a study of shared clonotypes between healthy human individuals. The V gene's germline CDR1 is SGHAT and CDR2 FQNNGV. The CDR3 is 14 residues long. Trimming took 5 bases from V and 7 from J, leaving 17 bases between them. Each sorted subset replicate got 200 ng genomic DNA, tens of thousands of genomes. The data were produced by immunoSEQ multiplex PCR, yet TCRdb's version contains in-frame clones alone and is incomplete. Of a few million clones in the sample, 80% to 95% were seen once. This TCR derives from a man aged 18 to 35 in good health. Some clones in this sample may be carry-over from other donors' samples. Sequencing was carried out using naive CD4+ T cells from PBMCs. Specified subset: CD45RA+ positively selected. The gene calls are TRBV11-2 and TRBJ2-5, with unresolved D. The CDR3 is CASSPNVAAGTQYF. CDR3 DNA: TGTGCCAGCAGCCCAAACGTCGCAGCAGGGACCCAGTACTTC.